These T cell receptor beta chains were read from a single sample in a study of CD8+CD57+ T cells in acquired aplastic anemia. In TCRdb, the reads were re-called with MiXCR into one record per CDR3 protein. Among under 200,000 distinct CDR3 sequences listed, around 43% were seen once. Sequencing was done on a sample of sorted CD4+, CD8+, or CD8+CD57+ T cells (not recorded which) from PBMCs. Every receptor here comes from a human donor with aplastic anemia. CDR3s include the opening cysteine and the closing phenylalanine or tryptophan. The order of the fields is CDR3 protein, CDR3 DNA, D gene, clone size, V gene, J gene. A D gene is named only where the DNA matches it firmly. Clone size is shown for a subset of rows, as once, few, many or a class of expanded clone.

cdr3_aa: CSVGGGVTEAFF
cdr3_nt: TGCAGCGTTGGGGGAGGCGTCACTGAAGCTTTCTTT
d_call: -
clone_size: -
v_call: TRBV29-1
j_call: TRBJ1-1

cdr3_aa: CASSETGSSGNTIYF
cdr3_nt: TGTGCCAGCAGTGAGACAGGGTCCTCTGGAAACACCATATATTTT
d_call: TRBD1
clone_size: few
v_call: TRBV6-1
j_call: TRBJ1-3

cdr3_aa: CASSGGTGERGPQHF
cdr3_nt: TGTGCCAGCAGCGGAGGGACAGGGGAACGGGGGCCCCAGCATTTT
d_call: TRBD1
clone_size: many
v_call: TRBV5-5
j_call: TRBJ1-5

cdr3_aa: CAISAAGWGNTDTQYF
cdr3_nt: TGTGCCATCAGTGCTGCCGGGTGGGGTAACACAGATACGCAGTATTTT
d_call: -
clone_size: -
v_call: TRBV10-3
j_call: TRBJ2-3

cdr3_aa: CASSLVPGLALYNEQFF
cdr3_nt: TGTGCCAGCAGCTTGGTTCCAGGACTAGCTCTCTACAATGAGCAGTTCTTC
d_call: TRBD2
clone_size: -
v_call: TRBV5-4
j_call: TRBJ2-1

cdr3_aa: CSVEGGRRETQYF
cdr3_nt: TGCAGCGTTGAAGGAGGGCGGCGGGAGACCCAGTACTTC
d_call: -
clone_size: -
v_call: TRBV29-1
j_call: TRBJ2-5

cdr3_aa: CASSRHRAGTETQCF
cdr3_nt: TGTGCCAGTAGCCGCCATAGGGCAGGGACGGAGACCCAGTGCTTC
d_call: -
clone_size: -
v_call: TRBV7-9
j_call: TRBJ2-5

cdr3_aa: CASSLGQTKANEKLFF
cdr3_nt: TGTGCCAGCAGCTTAGGACAGACTAAAGCTAATGAAAAACTGTTTTTT
d_call: -
clone_size: many
v_call: TRBV7-9
j_call: TRBJ1-4

cdr3_aa: CATSGYMEQFF
cdr3_nt: TGTGCCACCAGCGGCTACATGGAACAGTTCTTC
d_call: -
clone_size: few
v_call: TRBV15
j_call: TRBJ2-1

cdr3_aa: CASSSWDTSTDTQYF
cdr3_nt: TGTGCCAGCAGTTCATGGGACACCAGCACAGATACGCAGTATTTT
d_call: -
clone_size: many
v_call: TRBV6-5
j_call: TRBJ2-3

cdr3_aa: CASSRRGGYYGQYF
cdr3_nt: TGTGCCAGCAGCCGCCGGGGGGGATACTACGGGCAGTACTTC
d_call: TRBD2
clone_size: few
v_call: TRBV4-2
j_call: TRBJ2-7